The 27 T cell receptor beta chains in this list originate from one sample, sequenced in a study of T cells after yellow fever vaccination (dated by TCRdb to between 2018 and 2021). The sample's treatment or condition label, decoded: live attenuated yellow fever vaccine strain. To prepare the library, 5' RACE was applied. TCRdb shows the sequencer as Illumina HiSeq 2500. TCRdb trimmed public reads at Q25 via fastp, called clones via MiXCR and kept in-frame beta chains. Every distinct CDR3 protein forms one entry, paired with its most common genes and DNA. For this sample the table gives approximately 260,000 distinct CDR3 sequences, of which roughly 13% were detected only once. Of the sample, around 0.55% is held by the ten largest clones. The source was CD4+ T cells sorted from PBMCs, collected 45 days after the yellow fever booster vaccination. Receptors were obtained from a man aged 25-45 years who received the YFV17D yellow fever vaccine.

CDR3 protein: CASSPRGGGADTQYF. DNA of the CDR3: TGTGCCAGCAGCCCCCGGGGGGGCGGCGCAGATACGCAGTATTTT. The rearrangement links TRBV7-9 to TRBJ2-3, with 8 bases aligning to TRBD2. J gave up 4 bases and V 5 bases, and 8 bases lay outside the gene matches. This CDR3 has 15 residues. Germline V gives CDR1 SEHNR, CDR2 FQNEAQ (reference sequence).

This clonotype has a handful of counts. The CDR3 here is CASSLELGGAYEQYF. The CDR3 DNA is TGTGCCAGCAGCTTAGAACTGGGGGGGGCCTACGAGCAGTACTTC. The gene calls are TRBV7-2 and TRBJ2-7; 7 nucleotides align to TRBD2. The CDR3 is 15 amino acids. Losses at the gene ends were 1 base for V and 2 bases for J; bases not matched to a gene: 5. CDR1 and CDR2 from the germline V gene are SGHTA and FQGNSA.

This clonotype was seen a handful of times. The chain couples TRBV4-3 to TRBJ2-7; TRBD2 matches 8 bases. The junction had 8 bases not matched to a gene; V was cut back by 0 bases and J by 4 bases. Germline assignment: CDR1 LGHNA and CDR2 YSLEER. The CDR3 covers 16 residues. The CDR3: CASSQDSAGGGYEQYF. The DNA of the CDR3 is TGCGCCAGCAGCCAAGATTCTGCGGGAGGTGGGTACGAGCAGTACTTC.

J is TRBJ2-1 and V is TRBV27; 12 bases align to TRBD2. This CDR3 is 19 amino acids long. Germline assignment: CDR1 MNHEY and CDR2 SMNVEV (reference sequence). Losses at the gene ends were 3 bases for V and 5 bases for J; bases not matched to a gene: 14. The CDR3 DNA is TGTGCCAGCAGTTTCGGGACTAGCGGGTACGGACCGAGGAACAATGAGCAGTTCTTC. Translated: CASSFGTSGYGPRNNEQFF.

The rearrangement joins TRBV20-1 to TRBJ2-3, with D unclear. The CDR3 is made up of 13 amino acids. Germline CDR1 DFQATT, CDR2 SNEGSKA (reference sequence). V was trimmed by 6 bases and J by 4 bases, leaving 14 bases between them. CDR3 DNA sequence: TGCAGTGCCGCGAGACGATCTCCAGATACGCAGTATTTT. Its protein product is CSAARRSPDTQYF.

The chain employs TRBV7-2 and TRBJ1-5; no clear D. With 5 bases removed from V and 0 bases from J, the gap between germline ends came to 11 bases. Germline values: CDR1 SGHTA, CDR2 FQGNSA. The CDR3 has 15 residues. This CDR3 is CASSPSSNSNQPQHF. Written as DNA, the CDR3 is TGTGCCAGCAGCCCGAGTAGTAATAGCAATCAGCCCCAGCATTTT.

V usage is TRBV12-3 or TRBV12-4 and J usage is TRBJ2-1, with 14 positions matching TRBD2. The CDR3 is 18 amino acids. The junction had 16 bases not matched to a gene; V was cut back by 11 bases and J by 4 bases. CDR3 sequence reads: CAFSLKGTSGRLYNEQFF. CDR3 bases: TGTGCCTTCAGTTTAAAGGGGACTAGCGGGAGACTGTACAATGAGCAGTTCTTC.

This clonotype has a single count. CDR3 bases: TGTGCCAGCAGCTCTCCCGCCGACGGAACGGATACGCAGTATTTT. Residues: CASSSPADGTDTQYF. This sequence joins TRBV5-5 and TRBJ2-3; D is unclear. Germline CDR1 reads SGHKS; CDR2 reads YYEKEE (reference sequence). The V end was cut by 3 bases, the J end by 6 bases, with 17 bases between. This CDR3 is built from 15 residues.

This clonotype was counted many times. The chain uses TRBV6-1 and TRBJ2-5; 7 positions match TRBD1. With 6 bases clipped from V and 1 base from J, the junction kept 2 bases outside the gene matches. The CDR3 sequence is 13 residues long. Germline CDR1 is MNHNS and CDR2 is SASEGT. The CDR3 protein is CASSGTVQETQYF. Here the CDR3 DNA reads TGTGCCAGCAGCGGGACAGTCCAAGAGACCCAGTACTTC.

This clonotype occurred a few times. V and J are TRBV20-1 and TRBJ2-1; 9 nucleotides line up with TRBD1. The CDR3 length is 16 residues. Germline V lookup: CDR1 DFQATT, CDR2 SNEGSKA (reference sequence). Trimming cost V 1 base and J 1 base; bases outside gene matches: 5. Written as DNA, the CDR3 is TGCAGTGCTAGAGCGAGGGACAGGGAATCCTACAATGAGCAGTTCTTC. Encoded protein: CSARARDRESYNEQFF.

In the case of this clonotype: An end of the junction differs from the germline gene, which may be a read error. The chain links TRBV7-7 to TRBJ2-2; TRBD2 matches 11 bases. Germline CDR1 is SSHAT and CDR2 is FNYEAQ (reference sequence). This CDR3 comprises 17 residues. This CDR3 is CASSLKLAGAGGGELFF. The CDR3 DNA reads TGTGCTAGCAGCTTAAAACTAGCGGGAGCTGGTGGCGGGGAGCTGTTTTTT. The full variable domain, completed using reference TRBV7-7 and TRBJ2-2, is GAGVSQSPRYKVTKRGQDVTLRCDPISSHATLYWYQQALGQGPEFLTYFNYEAQPDKSGLPSDRFSAERPEGSISTLTIQRTEQRDSAMYRCASSLKLAGAGGGELFFGEGSRLTVL.

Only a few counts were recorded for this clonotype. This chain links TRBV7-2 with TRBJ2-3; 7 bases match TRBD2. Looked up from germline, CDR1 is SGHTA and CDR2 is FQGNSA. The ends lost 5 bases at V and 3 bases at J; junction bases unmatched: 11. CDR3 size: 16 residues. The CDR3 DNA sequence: TGTGCCAGCAGCAAGGGCGTGGGGAGGGGTACAGATACGCAGTATTTT. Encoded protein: CASSKGVGRGTDTQYF.

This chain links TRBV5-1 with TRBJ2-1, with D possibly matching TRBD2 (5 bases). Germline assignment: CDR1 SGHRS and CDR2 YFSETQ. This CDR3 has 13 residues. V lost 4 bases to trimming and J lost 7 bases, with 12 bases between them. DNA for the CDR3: TGCGCCAGCAGCCAAGACCCGGGGAATGAGCAGTTCTTC. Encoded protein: CASSQDPGNEQFF. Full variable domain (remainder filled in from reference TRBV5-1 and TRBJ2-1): KAGVTQTPRYLIKTRGQQVTLSCSPISGHRSVSWYQQTPGQGLQFLFEYFSETQRNKGNFPGRFSGRQFSNSRSEMNVSTLELGDSALYLCASSQDPGNEQFFGPGTRLTVL.

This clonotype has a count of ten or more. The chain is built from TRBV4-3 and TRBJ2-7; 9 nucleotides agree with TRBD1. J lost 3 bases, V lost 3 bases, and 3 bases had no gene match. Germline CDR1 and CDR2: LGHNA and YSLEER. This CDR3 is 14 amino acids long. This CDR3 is CASSHGTGIYEQYF. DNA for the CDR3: TGCGCCAGCAGCCACGGGACAGGGATCTACGAGCAGTACTTC.

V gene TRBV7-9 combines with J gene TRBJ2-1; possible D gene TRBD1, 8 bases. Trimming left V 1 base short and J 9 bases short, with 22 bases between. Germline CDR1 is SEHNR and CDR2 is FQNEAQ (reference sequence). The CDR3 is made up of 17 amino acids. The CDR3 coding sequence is TGTGCCAGCAGCTTAGACGGGAGGACAGGGTTTCGATCTGAGCAGTTCTTC. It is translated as CASSLDGRTGFRSEQFF. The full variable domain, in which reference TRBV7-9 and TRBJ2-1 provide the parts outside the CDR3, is DTGVSQNPRHKITKRGQNVTFRCDPISEHNRLYWYRQTLGQGPEFLTYFQNEAQLEKSRLLSDRFSAERPKGSFSTLEIQRTEQGDSAMYLCASSLDGRTGFRSEQFFGPGTRLTVL.

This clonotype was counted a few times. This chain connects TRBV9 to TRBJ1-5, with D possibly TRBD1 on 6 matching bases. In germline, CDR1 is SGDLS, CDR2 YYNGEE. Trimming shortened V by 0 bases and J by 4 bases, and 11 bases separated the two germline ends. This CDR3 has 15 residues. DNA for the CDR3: TGTGCCAGCAGCGTAGGAACGGGGGCAAATCAGCCCCAGCATTTT. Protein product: CASSVGTGANQPQHF.

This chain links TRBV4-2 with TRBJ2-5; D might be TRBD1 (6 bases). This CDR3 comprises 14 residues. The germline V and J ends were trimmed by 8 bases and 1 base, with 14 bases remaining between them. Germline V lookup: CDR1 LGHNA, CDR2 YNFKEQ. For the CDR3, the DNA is TGTGCCAGCTCTAAGGTGACAGGCCAAGAGACCCAGTACTTC. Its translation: CASSKVTGQETQYF.

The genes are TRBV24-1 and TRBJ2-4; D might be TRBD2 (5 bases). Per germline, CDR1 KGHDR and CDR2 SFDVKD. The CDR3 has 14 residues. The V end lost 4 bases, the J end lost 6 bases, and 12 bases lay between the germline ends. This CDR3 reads CATSEGLGRNIQYF. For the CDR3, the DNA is TGTGCCACCAGTGAAGGACTGGGCCGAAACATTCAGTACTTC.

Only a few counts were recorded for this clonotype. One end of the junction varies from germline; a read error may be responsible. CDR3 loop: CASSVTGTSGNEQFF. CDR3 coding DNA: TGTGCCAGCAGCGTAACCGGGACTAGCGGGAATGAGCAGTTCTTC. The rearrangement joins TRBV7-3 to TRBJ2-1; 12 bases fit TRBD2. The CDR3 length is 15 residues. The germline V gene has CDR1 SGHTA and CDR2 FQGTGA.

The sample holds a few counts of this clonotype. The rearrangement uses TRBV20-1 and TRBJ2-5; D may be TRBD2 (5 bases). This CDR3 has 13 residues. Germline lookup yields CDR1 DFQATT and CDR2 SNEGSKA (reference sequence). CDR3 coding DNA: TGCAGCGCGAAGGTCAGTGGGGAGGAGACCCAGTACTTC. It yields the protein CSAKVSGEETQYF.

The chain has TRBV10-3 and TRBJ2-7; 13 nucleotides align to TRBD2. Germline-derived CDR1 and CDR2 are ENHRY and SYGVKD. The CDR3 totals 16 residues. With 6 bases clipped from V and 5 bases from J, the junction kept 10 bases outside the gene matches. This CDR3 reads CAISSGLAGVGHEQYF. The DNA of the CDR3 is TGTGCCATCAGCTCTGGACTAGCGGGAGTGGGCCACGAGCAGTACTTC.

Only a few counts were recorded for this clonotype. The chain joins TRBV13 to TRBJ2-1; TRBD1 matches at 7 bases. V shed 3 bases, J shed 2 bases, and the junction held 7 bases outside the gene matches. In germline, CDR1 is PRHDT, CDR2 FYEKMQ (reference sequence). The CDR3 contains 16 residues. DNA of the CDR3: TGTGCCAGCAGCTTGCTGACAGGGAACACCTACAATGAGCAGTTCTTC. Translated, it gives CASSLLTGNTYNEQFF.

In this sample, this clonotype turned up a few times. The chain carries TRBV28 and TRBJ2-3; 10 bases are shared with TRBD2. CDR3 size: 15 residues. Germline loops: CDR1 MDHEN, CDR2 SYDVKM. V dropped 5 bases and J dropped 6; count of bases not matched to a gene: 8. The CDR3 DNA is TGTGCCAGCAGTCAGACCGGGACTAGCGCCGATACGCAGTATTTT. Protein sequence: CASSQTGTSADTQYF. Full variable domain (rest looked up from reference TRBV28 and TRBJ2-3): DVKVTQSSRYLVKRTGEKVFLECVQDMDHENMFWYRQDPGLGLRLIYFSYDVKMKEKGDIPEGYSVSREKKERFSLILESASTNQTSMYLCASSQTGTSADTQYFGPGTRLTVL.

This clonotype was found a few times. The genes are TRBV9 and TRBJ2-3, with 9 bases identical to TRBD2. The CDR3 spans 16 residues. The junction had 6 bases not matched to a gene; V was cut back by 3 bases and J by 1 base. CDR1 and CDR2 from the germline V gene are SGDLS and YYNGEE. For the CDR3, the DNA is TGTGCCAGCAGCGGTCCTAGCGGGATGCGCACAGATACGCAGTATTTT. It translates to CASSGPSGMRTDTQYF. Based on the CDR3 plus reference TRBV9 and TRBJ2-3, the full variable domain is DSGVTQTPKHLITATGQRVTLRCSPRSGDLSVYWYQQSLDQGLQFLIQYYNGEERAKGNILERFSAQQFPDLHSELNLSSLELGDSALYFCASSGPSGMRTDTQYFGPGTRLTVL.

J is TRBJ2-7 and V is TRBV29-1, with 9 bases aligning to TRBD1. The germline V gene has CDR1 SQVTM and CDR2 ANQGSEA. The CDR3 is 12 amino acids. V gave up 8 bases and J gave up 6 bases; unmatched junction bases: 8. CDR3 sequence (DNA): TGCAGCTTTGGACAGGGGCCCAGCGAGCAGTACTTC. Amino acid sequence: CSFGQGPSEQYF.

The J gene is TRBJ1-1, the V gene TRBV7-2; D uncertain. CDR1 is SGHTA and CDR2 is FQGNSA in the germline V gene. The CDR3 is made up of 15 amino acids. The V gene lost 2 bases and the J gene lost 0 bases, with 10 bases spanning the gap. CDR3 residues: CASSLNIAMNTEAFF. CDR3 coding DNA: TGTGCCAGCAGCTTAAACATTGCGATGAACACTGAAGCTTTCTTT.

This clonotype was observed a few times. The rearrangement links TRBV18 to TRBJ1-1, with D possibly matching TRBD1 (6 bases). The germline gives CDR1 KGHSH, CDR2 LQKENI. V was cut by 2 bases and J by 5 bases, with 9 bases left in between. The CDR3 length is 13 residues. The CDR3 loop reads CASSPKRGTEAFF. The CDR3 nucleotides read TGTGCCAGCTCACCAAAGAGGGGGACTGAAGCTTTCTTT.